These 24 T cell receptor beta chains were all obtained from the same sample, sequenced in a study of long-term antiretroviral therapy in people with HIV. The run of the v3.0 immunoSEQ assay was at survey level. Sequenced by immunoSEQ multiplex PCR; TCRdb stores in-frame clones only, minus some. The sample records over 15,000 clones, around four fifths being singletons. The sample here was unsorted PBMCs, taken 0.3 years after starting antiretroviral therapy. The receptor set was obtained from a man aged 18-30 years with HIV.

The chain uses TRBV18 and TRBJ2-6, with TRBD2 as a possible D gene (5 bases). The CDR3 has 16 residues. In germline, CDR1 is KGHSH, CDR2 LQKENI. V lost 2 bases to trimming and J lost 3 bases, with 11 bases between them. The CDR3 region is CASSPSHGGGANVLTF. The CDR3 nucleotides are TGTGCCAGCTCACCATCTCACGGAGGTGGGGCCAACGTCCTGACTTTC.

This chain joins TRBV5-1 and TRBJ1-5; D ambiguous. V gave up 0 bases and J gave up 7 bases, with 14 bases separating them. There are 15 residues in the CDR3. In germline, CDR1 is SGHRS, CDR2 YFSETQ. CDR3 sequence reads: CASSLAGGLDQPQHF. The CDR3 nucleotides read TGCGCCAGCAGCTTGGCCGGCGGGTTAGACCAGCCCCAGCATTTT. The variable domain in full, completed from reference TRBV5-1 and TRBJ1-5, reads KAGVTQTPRYLIKTRGQQVTLSCSPISGHRSVSWYQQTPGQGLQFLFEYFSETQRNKGNFPGRFSGRQFSNSRSEMNVSTLELGDSALYLCASSLAGGLDQPQHFGDGTRLSIL.

This clone turned up a few times. The J gene is TRBJ1-2, the V gene TRBV6-1; the D is unclear. The CDR3 has 14 amino acids. Germline CDR1 and CDR2: MNHNS and SASEGT. V gave up 2 bases and J gave up 8 bases, with 15 bases separating them. The CDR3 DNA follows: TGTGCCAGCAGTGAAAAAACAACCTCGGGAGGCTACACCTTC. This translates into CASSEKTTSGGYTF.

The count of this clone is one. The chain joins TRBV7-6 to TRBJ1-6; 10 nucleotides agree with TRBD1. The CDR3 has 14 amino acids. V shed 4 bases, J shed 10 bases, and the junction held 4 bases outside the gene matches. CDR1 is SGHVS and CDR2 is FNYEAQ in the germline V gene. The CDR3, as DNA: TGTGCCAGCAGCTCCGGGACAGGGGAATCACCCCTCCACTTT. Amino acid sequence: CASSSGTGESPLHF.

This chain joins TRBV23-1 and TRBJ2-5; TRBD2 is a possible D gene (5 bases). TRBV23-1 is assigned to the ORF class and has an uncertain function. There are 13 residues in the CDR3. Trimming stripped 4 bases from V and 3 bases from J, with 9 bases between. CDR3 nucleotide sequence: TGCGCCAGCAGTCTACTCGGGAAAGAGACCCAGTACTTC. It specifies CASSLLGKETQYF.

The V call is TRBV28, the J call TRBJ2-1; D not resolved. Germline CDR1 MDHEN, CDR2 SYDVKM. CDR3 size: 10 residues. The CDR3 region is CAQVYNEQFF. The CDR3 coding sequence is TGTGCGCAGGTTTACAATGAGCAGTTCTTC.

V usage is TRBV5-1 and J usage is TRBJ2-2; no clear D gene. This CDR3 comprises 15 residues. Germline-derived CDR1 and CDR2 are SGHRS and YFSETQ. V was trimmed by 1 base and J by 1 base, leaving 8 bases between them. The CDR3 here is CASSLWSENTGELFF. CDR3 DNA sequence: TGCGCCAGCAGCTTGTGGTCAGAGAACACCGGGGAGCTGTTTTTT.

V usage is TRBV29-1 and J usage is TRBJ1-1; the match to TRBD1 covers 7 bases. V gave up 0 bases and J gave up 0 bases; unmatched junction bases: 4. The CDR3 has 15 residues. Germline CDR1 is SQVTM and CDR2 is ANQGSEA. CDR3 nucleotides: TGCAGCGTTGAAGATTACAGGGGAGTGAACACTGAAGCTTTCTTT. Encoded protein: CSVEDYRGVNTEAFF.

V and J are TRBV5-1 and TRBJ2-2; maybe TRBD1 (6 bases). Germline lookup yields CDR1 SGHRS and CDR2 YFSETQ. Trimming left V 4 bases short and J 1 base short, with 17 bases between. The CDR3 consists of 17 residues. CDR3 nucleotides: TGCGCCAGCAGCCCGGGGACAAGCACCTTGAACACCGGGGAGCTGTTTTTT. This encodes CASSPGTSTLNTGELFF.

V and J are TRBV13 and TRBJ2-7; D may correspond to TRBD1 or TRBD2 (5 bases each). The CDR3 covers 14 residues. The V gene lost 0 bases and the J gene lost 6 bases, with 12 bases spanning the gap. CDR1 PRHDT and CDR2 FYEKMQ come from the germline V gene (reference sequence). The CDR3, as DNA: TGTGCCAGCAGCTTAGGCCCCGCAGGGACCGAGCAGTACTTC. Translated, it gives CASSLGPAGTEQYF. The whole variable domain, filled in from reference TRBV13 and TRBJ2-7, reads AAGVIQSPRHLIKEKRETATLKCYPIPRHDTVYWYQQGPGQDPQFLISFYEKMQSDKGSIPDRFSAQQFSDYHSELNMSSLELGDSALYFCASSLGPAGTEQYFGPGTRLTVT.

The CDR3 spells CASSLGQGFTEAFF. CDR3 in DNA: TGTGCCAGCAGTTTGGGACAGGGATTCACTGAAGCTTTCTTT. The V and J genes are TRBV6-5 and TRBJ1-1, with TRBD1 matching over 9 bases. Germline CDR1 reads MNHEY; CDR2 reads SVGAGI. Trimming removed 4 bases from V and 4 bases from J; junction bases left unmatched: 4. This CDR3 comprises 14 residues.

The rearrangement links TRBV6-5 to TRBJ1-1; D is ambiguous. CDR1 and CDR2 from the germline V gene are MNHEY and SVGAGI. CDR3 length: 13 amino acids. V lost 6 bases, J lost 1 base, and 9 bases lay in between. The CDR3 bases are TGTGCCAGCAGGGTCGCCAGGAACACTGAAGCTTTCTTT. Amino acids: CASRVARNTEAFF.

The V and J genes are TRBV6-5 and TRBJ2-7, with D possibly being TRBD2 (5 bases). The CDR3 has 16 residues. Germline CDR1 and CDR2: MNHEY and SVGAGI. The germline V and J ends were trimmed by 2 bases and 4 bases, with 18 bases remaining between them. CDR3 in DNA: TGTGCCAGCAGTTACCGTGGTCGCCCCTCGGGGTACGAGCAGTACTTC. This encodes CASSYRGRPSGYEQYF.

The J gene is TRBJ1-4, the V gene TRBV27; D not certain. With 6 bases removed from V and 7 bases from J, the gap between germline ends came to 9 bases. The CDR3 is 12 residues long. Per germline, CDR1 MNHEY and CDR2 SMNVEV (reference sequence). The CDR3, as DNA: TGTGCCAGCAGGGCGAATTTTGAAAAACTGTTTTTT. As protein: CASRANFEKLFF. The entire variable domain, with the rest obtained from reference TRBV27 and TRBJ1-4, is as follows: EAQVTQNPRYLITVTGKKLTVTCSQNMNHEYMSWYRQDPGLGLRQIYYSMNVEVTDKGDVPEGYKVSRKEKRNFPLILESPSPNQTSLYFCASRANFEKLFFGSGTQLSVL.

J is TRBJ2-7 and V is TRBV18, with D unclear. CDR1 is KGHSH, CDR2 LQKENI, per germline. This CDR3 is built from 15 residues. V was cut by 4 bases and J by 2 bases, with 15 bases left in between. The CDR3 DNA sequence: TGTGCCAGCTCACATAGTAGTGGTCACCCCTACGAGCAGTACTTC. This translates into CASSHSSGHPYEQYF.

The rearrangement joins TRBV15 to TRBJ1-5; no clear D. CDR1 and CDR2 from the germline V gene are LNHNV and YYDKDF (reference sequence). Trimming pared 3 bases from V and 4 bases from J, leaving 7 bases between. The CDR3 has 13 residues. The CDR3 region is CATSRDGNQPQHF. The CDR3 DNA reads TGTGCCACCAGCAGGGACGGGAATCAGCCCCAGCATTTT.

This clone appeared once. The CDR3 region is CASSSQGWTDTQYF. In nucleotides, the CDR3 is TGTGCCAGTAGTAGCCAGGGTTGGACAGATACGCAGTATTTT. The gene calls are TRBV19 and TRBJ2-3; possibly TRBD1 for D (5 bases). Trimming stripped 4 bases from V and 3 bases from J, with 11 bases between. Germline assignment: CDR1 LNHDA and CDR2 SQIVND (reference sequence). The CDR3 runs 14 residues.

CDR3 region: CASSGSGGNQPQHF. The CDR3 DNA is TGTGCCAGCAGCGGAAGTGGGGGCAATCAGCCCCAGCATTTT. The chain couples TRBV6-5 to TRBJ1-5; D unclear. There are 14 residues in the CDR3. Trimming removed 6 bases at V and 2 bases at J, with 11 bases between. The germline gives CDR1 MNHEY, CDR2 SVGAGI.

The rearrangement uses TRBV5-4 and TRBJ1-3; D remains unclear. This CDR3 contains 14 residues. V dropped 4 bases and J dropped 4 bases, with 12 bases sitting between them. CDR1 and CDR2 (germline): SGHNT, YYREEE (reference sequence). CDR3: CASSPRNGGNTIYF. Written as DNA, the CDR3 is TGTGCCAGCAGCCCCCGAAATGGGGGAAACACCATATATTTT.

This sequence joins TRBV6-1 and TRBJ2-1, with no clear D. V lost 1 base and J lost 0, with 13 bases in between. This CDR3 is 17 amino acids long. Germline CDR1 MNHNS, CDR2 SASEGT. CDR3 in amino acids: CASSEEFGLSSYNEQFF. The CDR3 DNA reads as TGTGCCAGCAGTGAAGAATTCGGTCTTAGCTCCTACAATGAGCAGTTCTTC.

The V call is TRBV28, the J call TRBJ2-7; 13 nucleotides line up with TRBD2. Germline V gene lookup returns CDR1 MDHEN and CDR2 SYDVKM. Trimming cost V 4 bases and J 4 bases; bases outside gene matches: 7. The CDR3 has 16 amino acids. CDR3 bases: TGTGCCAGCAGTTCCCTGACTAGCGGGGGGTTTTACGAGCAGTACTTC. Amino acids: CASSSLTSGGFYEQYF.

The chain joins TRBV7-9 to TRBJ2-7; D is tentatively TRBD1 or TRBD2 (5 bases each). The ends were cut back, 5 bases at V and 13 bases at J, with 18 bases in the middle. CDR1 SEHNR and CDR2 FQNEAQ come from the germline V gene (reference sequence). The CDR3 runs 12 residues. CDR3 protein: CASSPGTTTLYV. Written as DNA, the CDR3 is TGTGCCAGCAGCCCAGGGACGACCACTCTCTACGTC.

This chain joins TRBV7-6 and TRBJ2-7, with 10 bases matching TRBD1. The CDR3 length is 17 residues. CDR1 and CDR2 from the germline V gene are SGHVS and FNYEAQ. V was pared by 1 base and J by 3 bases, with 9 bases of the junction left unmatched. The CDR3 DNA reads TGTGCCAGCAGCTTAGAGGTCGTGACAGGGGGCTGCTACGAGCAGTACGTC. Protein sequence: CASSLEVVTGGCYEQYV.

The gene calls are TRBV11-3 and TRBJ1-1, with 7 nucleotides matching TRBD1. CDR1 and CDR2 from the germline V gene are SGHNT and YENEEA. V trimming: 5 bases; J trimming: 3 bases; junction bases outside the gene matches: 3. The CDR3 has 13 amino acids. CDR3 in DNA: TGTGCCAGCAGCCTTCAGGGGGACACTGAAGCTTTCTTT. Residues: CASSLQGDTEAFF.